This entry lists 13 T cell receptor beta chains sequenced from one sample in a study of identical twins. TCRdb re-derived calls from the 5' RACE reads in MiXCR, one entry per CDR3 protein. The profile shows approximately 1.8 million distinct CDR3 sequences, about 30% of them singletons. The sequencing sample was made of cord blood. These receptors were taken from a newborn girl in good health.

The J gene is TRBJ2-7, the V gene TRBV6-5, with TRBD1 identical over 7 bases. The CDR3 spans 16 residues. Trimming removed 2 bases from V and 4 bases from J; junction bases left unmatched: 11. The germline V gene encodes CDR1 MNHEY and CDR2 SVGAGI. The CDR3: CASSYHTGTDGYEQYF. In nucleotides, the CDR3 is TGTGCCAGCAGTTACCACACCGGGACAGACGGTTACGAGCAGTACTTC.

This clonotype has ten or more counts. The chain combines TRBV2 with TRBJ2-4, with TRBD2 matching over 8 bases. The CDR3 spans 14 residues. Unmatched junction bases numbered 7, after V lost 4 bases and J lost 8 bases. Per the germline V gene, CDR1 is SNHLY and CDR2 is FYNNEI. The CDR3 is CASSVTGGLDIQYF. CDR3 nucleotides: TGTGCCAGCAGTGTTACGGGAGGGCTTGACATTCAGTACTTC.

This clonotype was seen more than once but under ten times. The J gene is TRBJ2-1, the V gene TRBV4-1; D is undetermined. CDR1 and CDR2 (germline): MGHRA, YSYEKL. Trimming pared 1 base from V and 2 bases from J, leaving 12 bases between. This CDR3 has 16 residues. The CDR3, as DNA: TGCGCCAGCAGCCAAGTAAGGTGGGGTGCCTACAATGAGCAGTTCTTC. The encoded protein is CASSQVRWGAYNEQFF.

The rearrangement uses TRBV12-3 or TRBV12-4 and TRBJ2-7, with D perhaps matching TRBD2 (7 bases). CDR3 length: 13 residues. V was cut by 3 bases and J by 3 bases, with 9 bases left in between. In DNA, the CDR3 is TGTGCCAGCAGTTTCGGGGGGCACTACGAGCAGTACTTC. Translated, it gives CASSFGGHYEQYF.

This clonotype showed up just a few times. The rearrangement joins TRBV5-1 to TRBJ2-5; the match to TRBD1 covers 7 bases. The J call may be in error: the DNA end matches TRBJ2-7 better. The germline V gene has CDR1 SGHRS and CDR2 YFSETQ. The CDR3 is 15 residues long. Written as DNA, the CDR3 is TGCGCCAGCAGCTACCGGGACAGAAAAAATGGCGAGCAGTACTTC. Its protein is CASSYRDRKNGEQYF.

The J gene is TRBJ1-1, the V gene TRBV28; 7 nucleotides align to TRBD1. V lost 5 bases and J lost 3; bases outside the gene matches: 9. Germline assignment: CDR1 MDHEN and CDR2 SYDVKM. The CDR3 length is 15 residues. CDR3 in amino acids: CASSHPDRQHTEAFF. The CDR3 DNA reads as TGTGCCAGCAGTCACCCGGACAGGCAGCACACTGAAGCTTTCTTT.

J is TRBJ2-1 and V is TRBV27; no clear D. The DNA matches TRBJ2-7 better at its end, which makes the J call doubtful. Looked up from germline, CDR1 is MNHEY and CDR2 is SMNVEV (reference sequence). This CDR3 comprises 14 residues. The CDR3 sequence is CASSLTDTYNEQYF. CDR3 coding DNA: TGTGCCAGCAGTTTAACAGACACCTACAATGAGCAGTACTTC.

Here the CDR3 DNA reads TGTGCCAGCAGGGGGACAGGGGGTTTCAATGAGCAGTTCTTC. Its protein is CASRGTGGFNEQFF. V is TRBV6-6 and J is TRBJ2-1; 11 bases align to TRBD1. This CDR3 region has 14 residues. Trimming removed 6 bases from V and 6 bases from J; junction bases left unmatched: 4. The germline V gene has CDR1 MNHNY and CDR2 SVGAGI (reference sequence).

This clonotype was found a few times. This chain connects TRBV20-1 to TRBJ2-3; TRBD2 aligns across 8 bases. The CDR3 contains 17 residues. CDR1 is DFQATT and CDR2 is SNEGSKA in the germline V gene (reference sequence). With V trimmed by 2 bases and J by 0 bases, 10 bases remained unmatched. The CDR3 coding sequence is TGCAGTGCTAGACGGCCTAGCGGGTCCTTTAGCACAGATACGCAGTATTTT. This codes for CSARRPSGSFSTDTQYF.

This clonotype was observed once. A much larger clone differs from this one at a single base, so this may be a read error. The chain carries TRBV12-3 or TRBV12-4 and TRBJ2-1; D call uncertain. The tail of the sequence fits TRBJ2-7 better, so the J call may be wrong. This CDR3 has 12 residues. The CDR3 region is CASGRLYNEQYF. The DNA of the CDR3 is TGTGCCAGCGGACGTCTATACAATGAGCAGTACTTC.

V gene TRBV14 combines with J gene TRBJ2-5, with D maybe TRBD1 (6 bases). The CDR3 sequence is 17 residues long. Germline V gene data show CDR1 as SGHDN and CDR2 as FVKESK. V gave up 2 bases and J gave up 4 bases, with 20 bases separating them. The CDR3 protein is CASSQSRGTFKRETQYF. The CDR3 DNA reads TGTGCCAGCAGCCAATCACGAGGGACATTCAAGCGAGAGACCCAGTACTTC.

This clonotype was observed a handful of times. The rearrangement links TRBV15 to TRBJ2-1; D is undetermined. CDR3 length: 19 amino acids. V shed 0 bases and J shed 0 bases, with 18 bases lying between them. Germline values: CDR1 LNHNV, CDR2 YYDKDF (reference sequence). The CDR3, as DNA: TGTGCCACCAGCAGAGATCCCTGGGCGAGGTTAGCCTCCTACAATGAGCAGTTCTTC. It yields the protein CATSRDPWARLASYNEQFF.

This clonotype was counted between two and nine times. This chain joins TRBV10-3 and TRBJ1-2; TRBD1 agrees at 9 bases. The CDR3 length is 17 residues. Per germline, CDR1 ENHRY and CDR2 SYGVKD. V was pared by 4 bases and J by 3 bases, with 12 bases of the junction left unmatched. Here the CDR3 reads CAISGPGTGSLYYGYTF. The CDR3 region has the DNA TGTGCCATCAGTGGACCCGGGACAGGGTCTCTTTACTATGGCTACACCTTC.